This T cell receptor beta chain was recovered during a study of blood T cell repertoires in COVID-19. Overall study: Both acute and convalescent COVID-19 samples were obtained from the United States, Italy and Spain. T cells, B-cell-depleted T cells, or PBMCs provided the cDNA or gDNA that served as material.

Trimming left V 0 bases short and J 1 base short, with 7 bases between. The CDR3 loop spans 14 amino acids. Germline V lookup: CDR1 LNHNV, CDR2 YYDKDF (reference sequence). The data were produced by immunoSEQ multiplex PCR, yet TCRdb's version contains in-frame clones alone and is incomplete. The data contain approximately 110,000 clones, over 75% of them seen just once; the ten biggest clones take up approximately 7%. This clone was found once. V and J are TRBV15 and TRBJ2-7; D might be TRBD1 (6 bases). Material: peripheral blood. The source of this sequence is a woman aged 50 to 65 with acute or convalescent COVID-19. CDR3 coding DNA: TGTGCCACCAGCAGAGATCAGGGGTCCTACGAGCAGTACTTC. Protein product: CATSRDQGSYEQYF.